These 18 T cell receptor beta chains share one sample of origin, sequenced in a study of control samples from healthy donors and cancer patients. Clones were sequenced by immunoSEQ multiplex PCR, and TCRdb holds only the in-frame ones, with some missing. This sample has more than 110,000 clones, with 75% to 90% found just once. The sequencing input was blood. The receptors here all came from a woman between 25 and 40 years old in good health.

This chain connects TRBV6-5 to TRBJ1-1; TRBD1 matches 8 bases. Germline CDR1 and CDR2: MNHEY and SVGAGI. The CDR3 has 14 amino acids. Trimming removed 5 bases from V and 3 bases from J; junction bases left unmatched: 5. The CDR3 spells CASSTRTGYTEAFF. CDR3 nucleotides: TGTGCCAGCAGTACCCGGACAGGGTACACTGAAGCTTTCTTT.

There are a few counts of this clone. V is TRBV28 and J is TRBJ2-4; TRBD1 matches at 7 bases. V shed 4 bases and J 4 bases; nucleotides not matched to a gene: 7. The germline CDR1 and CDR2 sequences are MDHEN and SYDVKM. CDR3 length: 15 residues. The CDR3 reads CASSSRDSGKNIQYF. The CDR3 nucleotides are TGTGCCAGCAGTTCCCGGGACAGCGGTAAAAACATTCAGTACTTC. The whole variable domain, filled in from reference TRBV28 and TRBJ2-4, reads DVKVTQSSRYLVKRTGEKVFLECVQDMDHENMFWYRQDPGLGLRLIYFSYDVKMKEKGDIPEGYSVSREKKERFSLILESASTNQTSMYLCASSSRDSGKNIQYFGAGTRLSVL.

This sequence joins TRBV7-9 and TRBJ2-2; the D gene is possibly TRBD2 (6 bases). The germline V and J ends were trimmed by 3 bases and 2 bases, with 7 bases remaining between them. This CDR3 contains 14 residues. CDR1 and CDR2 from the germline V gene are SEHNR and FQNEAQ (reference sequence). The CDR3 DNA follows: TGTGCCAGCAGCTTGGGGGGTAACACCGGGGAGCTGTTTTTT. It yields the protein CASSLGGNTGELFF.

The genes are TRBV2 and TRBJ1-2, with 7 bases lining up with TRBD1. V gave up 6 bases and J gave up 8 bases; unmatched junction bases: 15. The CDR3 spans 15 residues. Germline CDR1 and CDR2: SNHLY and FYNNEI. CDR3 bases: TGTGCCAGCAGCGAGGATCGACAGGGCCGATTGGGCTACACCTTC. Translation: CASSEDRQGRLGYTF.

The genes are TRBV29-1 and TRBJ1-3, with D perhaps TRBD1 (6 bases). Trimming stripped 5 bases from V and 0 bases from J, with 14 bases between. Germline V lookup: CDR1 SQVTM, CDR2 ANQGSEA. This CDR3 region has 15 residues. The CDR3 DNA reads as TGCAGCGTTCGGGACACCCATGTCTCTGGAAACACCATATATTTT. Its translation is CSVRDTHVSGNTIYF.

The genes are TRBV7-6 and TRBJ1-3; D call uncertain. V lost 5 bases to trimming and J lost 4 bases, with 15 bases between them. The CDR3 has 15 amino acids. CDR1 and CDR2 from the germline V gene are SGHVS and FNYEAQ. CDR3: CASSQTWQGGNTIYF. The CDR3 region has the DNA TGTGCCAGCAGCCAAACGTGGCAAGGGGGAAACACCATATATTTT.

The J gene is TRBJ2-1, the V gene TRBV4-2; 7 nucleotides agree with TRBD2. V lost 3 bases, J lost 8 bases, and 10 bases stayed unmatched. The CDR3 is made up of 15 amino acids. Germline V gene data show CDR1 as LGHNA and CDR2 as YNFKEQ. The CDR3 reads CASSQAAGPGDEQFF. In nucleotides, the CDR3 is TGTGCCAGCAGCCAGGCAGCGGGACCGGGGGATGAGCAGTTCTTC.

This chain joins TRBV19 and TRBJ1-2; D unclear. The CDR3 extends over 12 amino acids. The germline CDR1 and CDR2 sequences are LNHDA and SQIVND (reference sequence). V lost 5 bases, J lost 7 bases, and 11 bases lay in between. The CDR3 here is CASSAGPSGYTF. As DNA, the CDR3 is TGTGCCAGTAGTGCGGGCCCTTCTGGCTACACCTTC. Complete variable domain (other parts from reference TRBV19 and TRBJ1-2): DGGITQSPKYLFRKEGQNVTLSCEQNLNHDAMYWYRQDPGQGLRLIYYSQIVNDFQKGDIAEGYSVSREKKESFPLTVTSAQKNPTAFYLCASSAGPSGYTFGSGTRLTVV.

The rearrangement joins TRBV14 to TRBJ2-2; D is unresolved. With 4 bases removed from V and 3 bases from J, the gap between germline ends came to 9 bases. CDR3 size: 14 residues. The germline gives CDR1 SGHDN, CDR2 FVKESK. The CDR3 spells CASSPGSYTGELFF. The CDR3 nucleotides read TGTGCCAGCAGCCCGGGCTCTTACACCGGGGAGCTGTTTTTT. The full variable domain, completed using reference TRBV14 and TRBJ2-2, is EAGVTQFPSHSVIEKGQTVTLRCDPISGHDNLYWYRRVMGKEIKFLLHFVKESKQDESGMPNNRFLAERTGGTYSTLKVQPAELEDSGVYFCASSPGSYTGELFFGEGSRLTVL.

V is TRBV19 and J is TRBJ1-5; tentative D call: TRBD1 (6 bases). CDR3 length: 14 residues. Trimming removed 7 bases from V and 0 bases from J, with 10 bases in between. Germline CDR1 and CDR2: LNHDA and SQIVND (reference sequence). CDR3 DNA sequence: TGTGCCAGTACTGGACAGAATAGCAATCAGCCCCAGCATTTT. Translated, it gives CASTGQNSNQPQHF.

V is TRBV30 and J is TRBJ2-5; 8 nucleotides agree with TRBD1. Germline V gives CDR1 GTSNPN, CDR2 SVGIG (reference sequence). The length of the CDR3 is 13 residues. With 1 base clipped from V and 5 bases from J, the junction kept 3 bases outside the gene matches. CDR3 region: CAWSGTGMETQYF. CDR3 DNA: TGTGCCTGGAGTGGGACAGGGATGGAGACCCAGTACTTC.

The chain couples TRBV18 to TRBJ2-2; D might be TRBD1 or TRBD2, each matching 5 bases. This CDR3 is built from 16 residues. CDR1 is KGHSH and CDR2 is LQKENI in the germline V gene. Between the trimmed V and J ends, which lost 0 bases and 4 bases, there was a span of 12 bases. The CDR3 nucleotides are TGTGCCAGCTCACCACCAGCCGTCGGGGCCACCGGGGAGCTGTTTTTT. It codes for CASSPPAVGATGELFF.

This clone was detected only a few times. The V call is TRBV30, the J call TRBJ1-4; D is perhaps TRBD1 (5 bases). The CDR3 is made up of 13 amino acids. V was shortened by 7 bases and J by 2 bases, with 11 bases between the two germline ends. Germline lookup yields CDR1 GTSNPN and CDR2 SVGIG (reference sequence). CDR3 residues: CASTGTTNEKLFF. Written as DNA, the CDR3 is TGTGCCTCGACCGGGACTACTAATGAAAAACTGTTTTTT. The full variable domain, rest sourced from reference TRBV30 and TRBJ1-4, is SQTIHQWPATLVQPVGSPLSLECTVEGTSNPNLYWYRQAAGRGLQLLFYSVGIGQISSEVPQNLSASRPQDRQFILSSKKLLLSDSGFYLCASTGTTNEKLFFGSGTQLSVL.

CDR3 amino acids: CAAGTGGQPQHF. The CDR3 DNA is TGCGCCGCAGGTACGGGAGGTCAGCCCCAGCATTTT. This rearrangement joins TRBV10-2 to TRBJ1-5, with D uncertain. The CDR3 length is 12 residues. V was cut by 11 bases and J by 6 bases, with 14 bases left in between. CDR1 is WSHSY, CDR2 SAAADI, per germline.

This clone has only a few counts. The chain couples TRBV6-1 to TRBJ2-3, with 12 bases matching TRBD2. Germline lookup yields CDR1 MNHNS and CDR2 SASEGT. The V and J ends lost 4 bases and 3 bases, in that order; junction bases with no gene match: 14. CDR3 length equals 19 residues. The CDR3 DNA sequence: TGTGCCAGCAGTGCGGACGGTGAAGGACTAGCGGGAAGTACAGATACGCAGTATTTT. This encodes CASSADGEGLAGSTDTQYF.

The chain uses TRBV19 and TRBJ1-2; 10 bases agree with TRBD1. Trimming removed 4 bases from V and 3 bases from J; junction bases left unmatched: 14. Germline values: CDR1 LNHDA, CDR2 SQIVND (reference sequence). This CDR3 region has 18 residues. The CDR3: CASSTFPQLGTGDYGYTF. The CDR3 DNA follows: TGTGCCAGTAGTACGTTTCCTCAATTAGGGACAGGGGACTATGGCTACACCTTC.

In its sample, this clone was seen a few times. J is TRBJ1-1 and V is TRBV5-1, with D unresolved. Germline CDR1 is SGHRS and CDR2 is YFSETQ. This CDR3 contains 14 residues. V lost 0 bases, J lost 5 bases, and 11 bases lay in between. CDR3 sequence reads: CASSLALVQTEAFF. The CDR3 DNA reads as TGCGCCAGCAGCTTGGCGCTAGTCCAGACTGAAGCTTTCTTT.

The V call is TRBV5-6, the J call TRBJ2-3; D unclear. Trimming took off 3 bases at V and 4 bases at J, with 6 bases between the two ends. The CDR3 runs 12 residues. The germline CDR1 and CDR2 sequences are SGHDT and YYEEEE. CDR3 sequence (DNA): TGTGCCAGCAGCTCGATCTCAGATACGCAGTATTTT. As protein: CASSSISDTQYF.